The rows below give T cell receptor beta chains drawn from one sample of a study of cytomegalovirus exposure and HLA in healthy donors. This table comes from immunoSEQ multiplex PCR, and its TCRdb copy is limited to in-frame clones, with some not included. Counted here are roughly 190,000 clones, 79% occurring once; the ten biggest clones make up around 1.4%. The source material was PBMCs. Every receptor here comes from a girl aged 5 to 17 in good health and CMV-seropositive. CDR3s include the opening cysteine and the closing phenylalanine or tryptophan. The D gene is left open where the match is weak. Size values are once, few and many counts, or a class for expanded clones, and some rows have none.

j_call	clone_size	v_call	d_call	cdr3_aa	cdr3_nt
TRBJ2-6	-	TRBV27	-	CASRSSASGANVLTF	TGTGCCAGCCGTTCCAGTGCCTCTGGGGCCAACGTCCTGACTTTC
TRBJ2-5	-	TRBV9	TRBD2	CASSGGGSVSETQYF	TGTGCCAGCAGCGGGGGGGGTTCGGTATCAGAGACCCAGTACTTC
TRBJ2-3	-	TRBV9	-	CASSVGGGPDTQYF	TGTGCCAGCAGCGTGGGGGGTGGCCCAGATACGCAGTATTTT
TRBJ2-1	-	TRBV6-4	TRBD2	CASSDNGGVGYNEQFF	TGTGCCAGCAGCGATAACGGGGGGGTAGGGTACAATGAGCAGTTCTTC
TRBJ1-3	-	TRBV11-2	-	CASSLARSSGNTIYF	TGTGCCAGCAGCTTAGCACGGAGCTCTGGAAACACCATATATTTT
TRBJ2-7	-	TRBV9	-	CASSGRDISYEQYF	TGTGCCAGCAGTGGCCGGGACATATCCTACGAGCAGTACTTC
TRBJ1-2	-	TRBV9	-	CASSKLWGEGLDGYTF	TGTGCCAGCAGCAAGCTTTGGGGGGAGGGGTTGGATGGCTACACCTTC
TRBJ2-7	-	TRBV6-6	TRBD1	CASSHQEQGSSYEQYF	TGTGCCAGCAGTCACCAGGAACAGGGGAGCTCCTACGAGCAGTACTTC
TRBJ1-4	-	TRBV25-1	-	CASQTWGGVTNEKLFF	TGTGCCAGCCAAACCTGGGGGGGGGTGACTAATGAAAAACTGTTTTTT
TRBJ2-5	-	TRBV7-2	-	CASSLVTGIQETQYF	TGTGCCAGCAGCTTGGTAACAGGGATCCAAGAGACCCAGTACTTC
TRBJ1-6	-	TRBV6-1	TRBD1	CASRDPGQGTSPLHF	TGTGCCAGCAGGGACCCGGGACAGGGTACTTCACCCCTCCACTTT
TRBJ2-3	-	TRBV4-1	-	CASSQGPIFTGDTQYF	TGCGCCAGCAGCCAAGGGCCGATTTTCACGGGAGATACGCAGTATTTT
TRBJ1-6	few	TRBV25-1	-	CASSEASRDNSPLHF	TGTGCCAGCAGCGAGGCTTCTCGCGATAATTCACCCCTCCACTTT
TRBJ2-7	few	TRBV7-6	TRBD2	CASSTGLAGGPERYEQYF	TGTGCCAGCAGCACGGGACTAGCGGGGGGCCCAGAACGTTACGAGCAGTACTTC
TRBJ2-7	few	TRBV27	TRBD1	CASGPTTGNYEQYF	TGTGCCAGCGGGCCGACGACAGGGAACTACGAGCAGTACTTC
TRBJ2-1	-	TRBV7-6	TRBD1	CASSSGQGASIEQFF	TGTGCCAGCAGCTCCGGACAGGGGGCGTCAATCGAGCAGTTCTTC
TRBJ2-3	-	TRBV7-8	-	CASRVAEPTDTQYF	TGTGCCAGCAGGGTAGCAGAACCCACAGATACGCAGTATTTT
TRBJ2-7	-	TRBV6-5	-	CASSSPGTLNSYEQYF	TGTGCCAGCAGTTCTCCCGGGACTCTGAATTCCTACGAGCAGTACTTC
TRBJ2-7	-	TRBV10-3	-	CATQNRAGEYEQYF	TGTGCCACCCAAAACAGGGCAGGGGAGTACGAGCAGTACTTC
TRBJ2-3	-	TRBV19	-	CASSIGTATSTDTQYF	TGTGCCAGTAGTATAGGGACAGCTACTAGCACAGATACGCAGTATTTT
TRBJ1-5	-	TRBV7-8	TRBD1	CASSSMDRGQYSNQPQHF	TGTGCCAGCAGCTCGATGGACAGGGGCCAATATAGCAATCAGCCCCAGCATTTT
TRBJ1-6	-	TRBV9	-	CASSQHPRTAQGSPLHF	TGTGCCAGCAGCCAACACCCGCGGACGGCCCAGGGTTCACCCCTCCACTTT
TRBJ1-6	-	TRBV10-3	-	CAISPGQNNSPLHF	TGTGCCATCAGTCCGGGACAAAATAATTCACCCCTCCACTTT
TRBJ1-1	-	TRBV4-1	TRBD1	CASSQVGQVNTESFF	TGCGCCAGCAGCCAAGTCGGACAGGTGAACACTGAATCTTTCTTT
TRBJ2-7	few	TRBV5-1	TRBD1	CASSWGTASYEQYF	TGCGCCAGCAGCTGGGGGACAGCCTCCTACGAGCAGTACTTC
TRBJ2-5	-	TRBV18	-	CASSPWQTTTSGETQYF	TGTGCCAGCTCACCATGGCAGACCACGACTTCAGGGGAGACCCAGTACTTC
TRBJ1-6	-	TRBV7-6	-	CASSLQGRSPLHF	TGTGCCAGCAGCTTACAGGGTCGGTCACCCCTCCACTTT
TRBJ1-6	few	TRBV2	TRBD1	CASSSGTGGARMNSPLHF	TGTGCCAGCAGTTCCGGGACAGGGGGCGCGAGGATGAATTCACCCCTCCACTTT
TRBJ2-1	-	TRBV7-2	TRBD2	CASSFLGTSHHEQFF	TGTGCCAGCAGCTTTTTAGGGACTAGCCACCATGAGCAGTTCTTC
TRBJ2-3	-	TRBV6-5	TRBD1	CASSYAGTGGLNTQYF	TGTGCCAGCAGTTACGCCGGGACAGGGGGCTTAAATACGCAGTATTTT
TRBJ2-5	-	TRBV27	-	CASRDSLQETQYF	TGTGCCAGCAGAGACAGCCTCCAAGAGACCCAGTACTTC
TRBJ2-5	-	TRBV11-3	TRBD2	CASSLSRGGRETQYF	TGTGCCAGCAGCCTCTCGCGGGGGGGCCGAGAGACCCAGTACTTC
TRBJ2-7	-	TRBV6-5	-	CASSYSKDRRYEQYF	TGTGCCAGCAGTTACTCGAAGGACAGACGGTACGAGCAGTACTTC
TRBJ2-5	few	TRBV29-1	-	CSPVHQETQYF	TGCAGCCCTGTTCACCAAGAGACCCAGTACTTC
TRBJ1-2	-	TRBV9	-	CASSVDGGKLYAYTF	TGTGCCAGCAGCGTAGACGGAGGGAAACTTTATGCCTACACCTTC
TRBJ1-2	-	TRBV21-1	-	CASSALRGRGGIDYGYTF	TGTGCCAGCAGCGCCTTAAGGGGAAGAGGGGGCATTGACTATGGCTACACCTTC
TRBJ2-7	-	TRBV4-3	-	CASSQDKGVKSYEQYF	TGCGCCAGCAGCCAAGATAAGGGGGTTAAATCCTACGAGCAGTACTTC
TRBJ2-1	-	TRBV19	TRBD2	CASRPTGGVTYNEQFF	TGTGCCAGTAGGCCCACGGGGGGAGTAACCTACAATGAGCAGTTCTTC
TRBJ1-5	-	TRBV6-1	-	CASAGQDNQPQHF	TGTGCCAGCGCGGGCCAGGACAATCAGCCCCAGCATTTT
TRBJ1-6	-	TRBV5-6	-	CASSLARGGDSPLHF	TGTGCCAGCAGCTTGGCACGGGGGGGGGATTCACCCCTCCACTTT
TRBJ2-5	-	TRBV7-7	TRBD1	CASSLHPVQGAGETQYF	TGTGCCAGCAGCCTACACCCGGTACAGGGGGCTGGAGAGACCCAGTACTTC
TRBJ2-7	-	TRBV4-1	TRBD2	CASSLSLAGAQEQYF	TGCGCCAGCAGCCTAAGCCTAGCGGGGGCCCAGGAGCAGTACTTC
TRBJ1-6	-	TRBV5-1	TRBD1	CASSPAGPGQGDSPLHF	TGCGCCAGCAGCCCCGCGGGTCCGGGACAGGGGGACTCACCCCTCCACTTT
TRBJ2-3	-	TRBV4-1	TRBD2	CASSRLLASGGNTDTQYF	TGCGCCAGCAGCCGGCTCTTGGCTAGCGGGGGGAACACAGATACGCAGTATTTT
TRBJ2-4	-	TRBV19	-	CASSTVAKNIQYF	TGTGCCAGTAGTACGGTAGCCAAAAACATTCAGTACTTC
TRBJ2-5	-	TRBV5-6	TRBD1	CASSSAGTEETQYF	TGTGCCAGCAGCTCCGCCGGGACAGAAGAGACCCAGTACTTC
TRBJ1-4	-	TRBV7-2	-	CASSLGGSEKLFF	TGTGCCAGCAGCTTAGGTGGGAGTGAAAAACTGTTTTTT
TRBJ1-4	-	TRBV9	-	CASSVERGGAGQNEKLFF	TGTGCCAGCAGCGTAGAGAGGGGGGGCGCAGGCCAAAATGAAAAACTGTTTTTT
TRBJ2-7	-	TRBV19	-	CASTGTGGYEQYF	TGTGCCAGCACCGGGACTGGGGGATACGAGCAGTACTTC
TRBJ1-1	-	TRBV21-1	-	CASSKVSTGSRPNTEAFF	TGTGCCAGCAGCAAAGTAAGTACGGGGTCTCGGCCGAACACTGAAGCTTTCTTT
TRBJ2-7	-	TRBV2	TRBD1	CASSEDRVLGEQYF	TGTGCCAGCAGTGAGGACAGGGTCTTGGGCGAGCAGTACTTC
TRBJ2-7	-	TRBV7-2	-	CASSLASGSSYEQYF	TGTGCCAGCAGCTTAGCGAGCGGGTCCTCCTACGAGCAGTACTTC
TRBJ1-6	-	TRBV27	-	CASSLRGRGTPPLHF	TGTGCCAGCAGTTTAAGGGGCAGGGGCACCCCCCCCCTCCACTTT
TRBJ1-4	few	TRBV7-7	-	CASSKPGANEKLFF	TGTGCCAGCAGCAAGCCCGGAGCTAATGAAAAACTGTTTTTT
TRBJ2-7	-	TRBV11-2	-	CASSPEGHSYEQYF	TGTGCCAGCAGCCCGGAGGGGCACTCCTACGAGCAGTACTTC
TRBJ2-7	-	TRBV5-6	TRBD2	CASSSYSASGLRYEQYF	TGTGCCAGCAGCTCTTACTCGGCTAGCGGACTAAGATACGAGCAGTACTTC
TRBJ2-1	-	TRBV2	TRBD2	CASRLTSGGPYEQFF	TGTGCCAGCAGGCTTACTAGCGGGGGACCTTATGAGCAGTTCTTC
TRBJ2-2	-	TRBV9	TRBD1	CASSVTTGGIGELFF	TGTGCCAGCAGCGTAACGACAGGGGGCATCGGGGAGCTGTTTTTT
TRBJ2-5	-	TRBV5-1	TRBD1	CASSLAGTGVQETQYF	TGCGCCAGCAGCTTGGCCGGGACAGGGGTTCAAGAGACCCAGTACTTC
TRBJ1-2	-	TRBV6-5	-	CASRNLGGGDGYTF	TGTGCCAGCAGGAACCTCGGGGGGGGTGACGGCTACACCTTC